A selection of T cell receptor beta chains follows, all from one sample in a study of cytomegalovirus exposure and HLA in healthy donors. Sequenced by immunoSEQ multiplex PCR; TCRdb stores in-frame clones only, minus some. Of roughly 190,000 clones listed, around 80% are singletons. Material: PBMCs. The receptor source for this set is a woman in her thirties in good health and CMV-seropositive. Each CDR3 is given with its conserved first and last residue. D genes are given only for firm matches. For some rows the clone size is stated as once, few or many, or as a class when expanded; others skip it.

D gene	V gene	clone size	J gene	CDR3 protein	CDR3 DNA
TRBD1	TRBV5-1	NA	TRBJ1-5	CASSPGTDQNQPQHF	TGCGCCAGCAGCCCCGGGACAGACCAAAATCAGCCCCAGCATTTT
NA	TRBV19	NA	TRBJ1-3	CASCQGHGSGNTIYF	TGTGCCAGTTGTCAGGGCCATGGCTCTGGAAACACCATATATTTT
NA	TRBV4-3	NA	TRBJ2-3	CASSQAIGGAAGYTQYF	TGCGCCAGCAGCCAAGCTATAGGGGGAGCCGCCGGCTATACGCAGTATTTT
TRBD1	TRBV29-1	NA	TRBJ2-7	CSVEFRQGSYEQYF	TGCAGCGTTGAATTTCGACAGGGGAGCTACGAGCAGTACTTC
TRBD2	TRBV5-6	NA	TRBJ2-7	CASSPLADTYEQYF	TGTGCCAGCAGCCCCCTAGCGGACACCTACGAGCAGTACTTC
TRBD1	TRBV4-1	NA	TRBJ1-6	CASSQRAGGQGLSPLHF	TGCGCCAGCAGCCAACGTGCAGGGGGACAGGGCCTTTCACCCCTCCACTTT
NA	TRBV10-3	NA	TRBJ2-3	CATAGQLSTDTQYF	TGTGCCACGGCGGGACAGCTAAGCACAGATACGCAGTATTTT
NA	TRBV12-1	NA	TRBJ2-5	CASSLRTGDRETQYF	TGTGCCAGCAGCTTGCGGACAGGGGACCGGGAGACCCAGTACTTC
TRBD1	TRBV4-1	NA	TRBJ2-7	CASSQVDRERGEQYF	TGCGCCAGCAGCCAGGTTGACAGGGAAAGGGGCGAGCAGTACTTC
TRBD1	TRBV5-1	NA	TRBJ1-1	CASSVNRGLNTEAFF	TGCGCCAGCAGCGTAAACAGGGGGCTGAACACTGAAGCTTTCTTT
NA	TRBV5-4	NA	TRBJ2-2	CASRELAGELFF	TGTGCCAGCAGGGAGTTGGCCGGGGAGCTGTTTTTT
TRBD2	TRBV6-5	few	TRBJ2-7	CASSLGLAGNYEQYF	TGTGCCAGCAGCCTGGGACTAGCGGGGAACTACGAGCAGTACTTC
NA	TRBV7-2	few	TRBJ1-5	CASSHSELGGNQPQHF	TGTGCCAGCAGCCATTCCGAACTAGGAGGCAATCAGCCCCAGCATTTT
TRBD1	TRBV19	few	TRBJ2-7	CASSALGGTGIEQYF	TGTGCCAGTAGTGCCCTGGGGGGGACAGGGATCGAGCAGTACTTC
NA	TRBV4-1	NA	TRBJ1-5	CASSQGGEGNQPQHF	TGCGCCAGCAGCCAAGGAGGGGAGGGCAATCAGCCCCAGCATTTT
NA	TRBV11-3	NA	TRBJ2-1	CASSSPGKQQFF	TGTGCCAGCAGCAGTCCAGGGAAACAGCAGTTCTTC
TRBD1	TRBV29-1	NA	TRBJ2-5	CSVLILRTGFGETQYF	TGCAGCGTACTCATACTCAGGACAGGATTCGGAGAGACCCAGTACTTC
NA	TRBV7-8	NA	TRBJ2-1	CASSGEGGVFYNEQFF	TGTGCCAGCAGCGGGGAGGGGGGAGTTTTCTACAATGAGCAGTTCTTC
NA	TRBV5-4	NA	TRBJ2-3	CASSPVGRQRSTDTQYF	TGTGCCAGCAGCCCGGTGGGTCGACAGAGAAGCACAGATACGCAGTATTTT
TRBD2	TRBV5-1	NA	TRBJ2-1	CASRFSGSSYNEQFF	TGCGCCAGCAGGTTTAGCGGGAGCTCCTACAATGAGCAGTTCTTC
TRBD2	TRBV4-3	once	TRBJ2-1	CASSQGLAGSHEQFF	TGCGCCAGCAGCCAGGGACTAGCGGGTAGTCATGAGCAGTTCTTC
TRBD2	TRBV9	once	TRBJ2-1	CASSAPGGREKFGNEQFF	TGTGCCAGCAGCGCGCCCGGTGGGCGGGAGAAGTTTGGCAATGAGCAGTTCTTC
NA	TRBV29-1	NA	TRBJ1-1	CCASGTSNTEAFF	TGCTGCGCCTCCGGGACATCGAACACTGAAGCTTTCTTT
NA	TRBV27	NA	TRBJ2-7	CASSLAMGTASYEQYF	TGTGCCAGCAGCCTAGCGATGGGGACAGCATCCTACGAGCAGTACTTC
NA	TRBV28	NA	TRBJ2-7	CASTSPGIAYEQYF	TGTGCCAGCACTTCACCAGGGATCGCCTACGAGCAGTACTTC
NA	TRBV5-1	NA	TRBJ2-3	CASSLAGSLSDTQYF	TGCGCCAGCAGCCTCGCGGGTTCACTAAGCGATACGCAGTATTTT
NA	TRBV7-8	NA	TRBJ1-1	CASSPGLMNTEAFF	TGTGCCAGCAGCCCAGGACTGATGAACACTGAAGCTTTCTTT
NA	TRBV5-6	once	TRBJ1-3	CASSFLATRADGNTIYF	TGTGCCAGCAGCTTTTTGGCCACTCGCGCGGATGGAAACACCATATATTTT
NA	TRBV19	NA	TRBJ1-6	CASSMAGPLTNSPLHF	TGTGCCAGTAGTATGGCGGGACCCCTAACCAATTCACCCCTCCACTTT
TRBD1	TRBV27	few	TRBJ2-7	CASALGQGYEQYF	TGTGCCAGCGCCCTGGGACAGGGCTACGAGCAGTACTTC
NA	TRBV5-1	NA	TRBJ1-6	CASSLAAGLDSPLHF	TGCGCCAGCAGCTTGGCCGCCGGTTTGGATTCACCCCTCCACTTT
TRBD2	TRBV27	NA	TRBJ2-5	CASSSLLAGGGETQYF	TGTGCCAGCAGTTCTCTCCTAGCGGGAGGTGGAGAGACCCAGTACTTC
NA	TRBV28	NA	TRBJ1-1	CASSSGGTEAFF	TGTGCCAGCAGTTCCGGGGGCACTGAAGCTTTCTTT
NA	TRBV5-1	NA	TRBJ2-1	CASSLDFYSYNEQFF	TGCGCCAGCAGCTTGGACTTCTACTCCTACAATGAGCAGTTCTTC
TRBD2	TRBV7-9	NA	TRBJ2-3	CASRKPYRLAGLSDTQYF	TGTGCCAGCAGAAAACCCTATCGGCTAGCGGGGTTGTCAGATACGCAGTATTTT
TRBD1	TRBV5-1	NA	TRBJ2-7	CASSPSTGEEQYF	TGCGCCAGCAGCCCTTCGACAGGGGAAGAGCAGTACTTC